Detailed here is one TCR beta chain. Germline V lookup: CDR1 LGHDT, CDR2 YNNKEL (reference sequence). The CDR3 contains 15 residues. V gave up 1 base and J gave up 6 bases; unmatched junction bases: 8. A single record per CDR3 protein comes from TCRdb applying MiXCR to the RT-PCR reads. The table shows approximately 720,000 distinct CDR3 sequences, with about 14% occurring only once. The source material was memory CD4+ T cells from blood. This chain joins TRBV3-1 and TRBJ1-2; 7 nucleotides align to TRBD1. This TCR was recovered from a female donor in good health, serving as a healthy control. CDR3 in DNA: TGTGCCAGCAGCCAAGCGAGGGGGCGCATAAATGGCTACACCTTC. Its protein product is CASSQARGRINGYTF.